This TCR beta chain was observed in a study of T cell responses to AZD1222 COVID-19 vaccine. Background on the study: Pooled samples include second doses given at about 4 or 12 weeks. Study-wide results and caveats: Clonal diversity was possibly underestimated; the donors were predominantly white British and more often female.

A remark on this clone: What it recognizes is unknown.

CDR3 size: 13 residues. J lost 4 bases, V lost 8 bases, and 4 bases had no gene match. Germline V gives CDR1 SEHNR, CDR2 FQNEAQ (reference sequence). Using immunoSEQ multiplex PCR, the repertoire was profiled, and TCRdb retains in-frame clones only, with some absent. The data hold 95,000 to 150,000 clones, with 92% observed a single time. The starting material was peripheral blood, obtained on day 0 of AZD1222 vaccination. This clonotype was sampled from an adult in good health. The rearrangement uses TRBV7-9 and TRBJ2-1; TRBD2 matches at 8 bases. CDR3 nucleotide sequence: TGTGCCAGCGGCGTAGCGGGGTACAATGAGCAGTTCTTC. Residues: CASGVAGYNEQFF.